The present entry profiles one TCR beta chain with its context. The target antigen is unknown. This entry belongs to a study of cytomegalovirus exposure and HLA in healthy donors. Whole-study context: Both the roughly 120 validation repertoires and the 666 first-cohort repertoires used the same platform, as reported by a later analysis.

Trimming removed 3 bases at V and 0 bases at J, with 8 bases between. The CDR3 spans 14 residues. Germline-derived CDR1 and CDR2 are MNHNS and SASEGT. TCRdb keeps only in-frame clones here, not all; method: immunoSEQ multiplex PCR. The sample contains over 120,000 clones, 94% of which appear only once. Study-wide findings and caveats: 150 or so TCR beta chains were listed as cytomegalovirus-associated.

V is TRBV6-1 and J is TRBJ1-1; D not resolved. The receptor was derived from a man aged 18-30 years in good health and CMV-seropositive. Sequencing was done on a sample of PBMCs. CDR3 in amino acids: CASSDYRVNTEAFF. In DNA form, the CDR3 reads TGTGCCAGCAGTGACTACAGAGTGAACACTGAAGCTTTCTTT.